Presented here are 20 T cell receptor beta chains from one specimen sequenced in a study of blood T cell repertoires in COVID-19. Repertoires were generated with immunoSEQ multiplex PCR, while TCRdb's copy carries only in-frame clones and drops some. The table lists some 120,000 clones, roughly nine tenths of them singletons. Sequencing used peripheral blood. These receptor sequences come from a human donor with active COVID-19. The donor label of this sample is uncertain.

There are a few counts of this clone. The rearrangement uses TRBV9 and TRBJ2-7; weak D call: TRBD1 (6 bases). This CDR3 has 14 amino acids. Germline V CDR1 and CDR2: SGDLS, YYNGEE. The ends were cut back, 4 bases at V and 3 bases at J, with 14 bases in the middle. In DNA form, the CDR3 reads TGTGCCAGCAGCCCTAAGGGGGACGGCTACGAGCAGTACTTC. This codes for CASSPKGDGYEQYF.

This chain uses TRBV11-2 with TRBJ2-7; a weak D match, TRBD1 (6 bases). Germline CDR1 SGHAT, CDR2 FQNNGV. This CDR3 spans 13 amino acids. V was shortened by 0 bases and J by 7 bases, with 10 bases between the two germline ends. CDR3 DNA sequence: TGTGCCAGCAGCTTAGATCTGGGGACAGAGCAGTACTTC. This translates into CASSLDLGTEQYF.

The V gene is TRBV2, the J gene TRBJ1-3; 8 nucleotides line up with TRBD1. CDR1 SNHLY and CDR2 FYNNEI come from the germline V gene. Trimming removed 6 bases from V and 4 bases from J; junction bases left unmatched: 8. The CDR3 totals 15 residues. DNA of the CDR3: TGTGCCAGCAGAGCGGACAGGGCCACGGGAAACACCATATATTTT. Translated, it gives CASRADRATGNTIYF.

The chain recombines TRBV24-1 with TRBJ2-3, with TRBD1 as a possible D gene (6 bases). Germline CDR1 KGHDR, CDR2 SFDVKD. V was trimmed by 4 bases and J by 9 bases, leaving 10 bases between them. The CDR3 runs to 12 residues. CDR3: CATSEPQGTQYF. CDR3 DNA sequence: TGTGCCACCAGTGAACCGCAGGGGACGCAGTATTTT.

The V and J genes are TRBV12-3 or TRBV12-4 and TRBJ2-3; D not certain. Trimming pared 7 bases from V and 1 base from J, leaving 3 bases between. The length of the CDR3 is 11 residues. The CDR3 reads CASTGTDTQYF. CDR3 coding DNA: TGTGCCAGCACGGGCACAGATACGCAGTATTTT.

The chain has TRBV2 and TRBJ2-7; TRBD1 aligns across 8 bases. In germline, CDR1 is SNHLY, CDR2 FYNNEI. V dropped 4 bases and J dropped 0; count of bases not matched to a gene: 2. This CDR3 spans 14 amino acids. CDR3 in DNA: TGTGCCAGCAGTGGGGACAGGCTCTCCTACGAGCAGTACTTC. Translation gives CASSGDRLSYEQYF.

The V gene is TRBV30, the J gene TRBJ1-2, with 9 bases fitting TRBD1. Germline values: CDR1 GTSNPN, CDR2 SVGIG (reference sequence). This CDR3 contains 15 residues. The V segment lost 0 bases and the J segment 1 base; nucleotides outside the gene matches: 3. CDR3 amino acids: CAWSVGTGSNYGYTF. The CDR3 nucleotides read TGTGCCTGGAGTGTCGGGACAGGGAGTAACTATGGCTACACCTTC.

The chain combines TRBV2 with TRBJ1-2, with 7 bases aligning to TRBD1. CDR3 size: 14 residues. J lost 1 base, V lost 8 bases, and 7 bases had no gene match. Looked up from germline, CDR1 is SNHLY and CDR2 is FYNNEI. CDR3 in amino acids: CASGGQGGNYGYTF. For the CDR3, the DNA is TGTGCCAGCGGGGGGCAGGGGGGTAACTATGGCTACACCTTC.

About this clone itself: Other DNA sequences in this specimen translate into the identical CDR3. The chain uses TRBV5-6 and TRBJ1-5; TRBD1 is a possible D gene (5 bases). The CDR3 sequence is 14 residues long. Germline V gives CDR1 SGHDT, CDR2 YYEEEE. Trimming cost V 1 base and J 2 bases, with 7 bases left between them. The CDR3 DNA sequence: TGTGCCAGCAGCTTGATCAGGGGCAATCAGCCCCAGCATTTT. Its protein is CASSLIRGNQPQHF.

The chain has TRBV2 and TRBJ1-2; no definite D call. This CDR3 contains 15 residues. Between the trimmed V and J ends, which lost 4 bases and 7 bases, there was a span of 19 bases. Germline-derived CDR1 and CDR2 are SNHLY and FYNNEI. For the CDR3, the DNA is TGTGCCAGCAGTGTGGTAGGCAGCGAACCTAGTGGCTACACCTTC. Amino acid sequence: CASSVVGSEPSGYTF.

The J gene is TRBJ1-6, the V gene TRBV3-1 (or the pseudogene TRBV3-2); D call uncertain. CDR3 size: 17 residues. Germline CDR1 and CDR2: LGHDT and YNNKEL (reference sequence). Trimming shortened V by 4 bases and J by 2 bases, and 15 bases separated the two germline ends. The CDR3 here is CASSRYREVAYNSPLHF. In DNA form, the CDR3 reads TGTGCCAGCAGCCGCTACCGGGAAGTCGCCTATAATTCACCCCTCCACTTT.

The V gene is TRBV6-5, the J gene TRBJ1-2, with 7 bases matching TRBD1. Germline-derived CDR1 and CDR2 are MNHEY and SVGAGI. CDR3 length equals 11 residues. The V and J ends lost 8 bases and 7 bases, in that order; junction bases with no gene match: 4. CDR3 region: CASGQAGGYTF. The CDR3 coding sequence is TGTGCCAGCGGACAGGCGGGTGGCTACACCTTC.

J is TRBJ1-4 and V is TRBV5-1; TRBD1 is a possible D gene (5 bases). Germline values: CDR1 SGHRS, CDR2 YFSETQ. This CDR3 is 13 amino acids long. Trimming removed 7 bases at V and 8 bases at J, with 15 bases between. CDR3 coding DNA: TGCGCCAGCCGACAAATTCGGGGGGAAAAACTGTTTTTT. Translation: CASRQIRGEKLFF.

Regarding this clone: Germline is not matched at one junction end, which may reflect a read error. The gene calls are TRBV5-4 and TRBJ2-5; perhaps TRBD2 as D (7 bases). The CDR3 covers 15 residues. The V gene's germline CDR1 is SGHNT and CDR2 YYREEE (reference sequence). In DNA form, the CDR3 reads TGTGCCAGCAACCTAGGGGGGGGGATCCAAGCGACCCAGTACTTC. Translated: CASNLGGGIQATQYF.

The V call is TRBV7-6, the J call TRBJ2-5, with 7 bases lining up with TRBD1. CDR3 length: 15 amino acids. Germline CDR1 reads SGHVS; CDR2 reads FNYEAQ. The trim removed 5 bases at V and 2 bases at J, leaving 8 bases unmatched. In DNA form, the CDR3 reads TGTGCCAGCAGCCCCTTCGGGACAGTACAAGAGACCCAGTACTTC. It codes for CASSPFGTVQETQYF.

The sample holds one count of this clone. This CDR3 is CASSLVSPQGGYTF. The CDR3 region has the DNA TGTGCCAGCAGCTTAGTCTCCCCCCAGGGTGGCTACACCTTC. The gene calls are TRBV7-2 and TRBJ1-2, with a tentative D call TRBD1 (5 bases). The germline V gene has CDR1 SGHTA and CDR2 FQGNSA. Trimming cost V 1 base and J 7 bases, with 13 bases left between them. There are 14 residues in the CDR3.

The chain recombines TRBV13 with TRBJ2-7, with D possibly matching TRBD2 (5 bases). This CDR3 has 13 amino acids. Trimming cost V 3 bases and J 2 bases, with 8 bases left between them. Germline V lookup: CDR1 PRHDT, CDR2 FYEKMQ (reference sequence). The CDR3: CASSFRGPYEQYF. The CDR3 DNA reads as TGTGCCAGCAGCTTTAGAGGGCCCTACGAGCAGTACTTC.

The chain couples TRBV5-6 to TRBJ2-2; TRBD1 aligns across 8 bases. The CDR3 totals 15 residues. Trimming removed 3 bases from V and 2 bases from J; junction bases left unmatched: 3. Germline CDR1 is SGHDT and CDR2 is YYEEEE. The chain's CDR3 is CASSSGTGNTGELFF. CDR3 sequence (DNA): TGTGCCAGCAGCTCCGGGACAGGTAACACCGGGGAGCTGTTTTTT.

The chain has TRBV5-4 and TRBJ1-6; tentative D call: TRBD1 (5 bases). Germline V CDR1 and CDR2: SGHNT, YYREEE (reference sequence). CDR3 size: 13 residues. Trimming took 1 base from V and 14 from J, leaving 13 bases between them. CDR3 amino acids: CASSLQAGQALHF. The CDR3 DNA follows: TGTGCCAGCAGCTTGCAGGCCGGACAAGCCCTCCACTTT.

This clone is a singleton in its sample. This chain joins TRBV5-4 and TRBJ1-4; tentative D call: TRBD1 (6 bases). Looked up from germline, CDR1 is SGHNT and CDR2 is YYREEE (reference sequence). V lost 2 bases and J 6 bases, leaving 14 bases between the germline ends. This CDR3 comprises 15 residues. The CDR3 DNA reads TGTGCCAGCAGCTTATCCCAGGGGAGGGATGAAAAACTGTTTTTT. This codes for CASSLSQGRDEKLFF. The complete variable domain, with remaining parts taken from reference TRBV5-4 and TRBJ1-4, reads ETGVTQSPTHLIKTRGQQVTLRCSSQSGHNTVSWYQQALGQGPQFIFQYYREEENGRGNFPPRFSGLQFPNYSSELNVNALELDDSALYLCASSLSQGRDEKLFFGSGTQLSVL.